This record concerns one T cell receptor beta chain sequence. These data belong to a study of blood T cell repertoires in COVID-19. The table came from immunoSEQ multiplex PCR; TCRdb's copy has only in-frame clones and leaves some out. The repertoire consists of about 220,000 clones, with about 88% occurring once and the leading ten covering roughly 2.6%. The sequencing sample was made of peripheral blood. The clonotype comes from a man in his fifties or sixties who had recovered from COVID-19.

The CDR3 DNA reads TGTGCCAGCAGCTTAGTCGTTAGCTTAGATACGCAGTATTTT. This sequence encodes CASSLVVSLDTQYF. V is TRBV7-2 and J is TRBJ2-3; no clear D gene. Germline V gene lookup returns CDR1 SGHTA and CDR2 FQGNSA. The CDR3 has 14 amino acids. Trimming pared 1 base from V and 5 bases from J, leaving 10 bases between. Full variable domain (rest looked up from reference TRBV7-2 and TRBJ2-3): GAGVSQSPSNKVTEKGKDVELRCDPISGHTALYWYRQSLGQGLEFLIYFQGNSAPDKSGLPSDRFSAERTGGSVSTLTIQRTQQEDSAVYLCASSLVVSLDTQYFGPGTRLTVL.